This T cell receptor beta chain was found in a study of human T cells and chemical hapten exposure (dated by TCRdb to the early 2020s). A note on the overall study: Libraries were combined into a pool for sequencing, and differences in TCR yield between samples came mainly from small differences in library volumes within the pool. In alopecia patients, the study followed how the peripheral blood TCR repertoire changed in vivo over primary and secondary sensitization to diphenylcyclopropenone (DPC), a hapten. From each blood RNA sample, both TCR alpha and TCR beta chains were sequenced.

Many counts were recorded for this clonotype. The antigen it recognizes is unknown. Base quality data are lacking; no much larger clone is found one base away. V and J lose 4 bases and 5 bases, and a span of 12 bases separates them. CDR3 length: 13 amino acids, cysteine to phenylalanine. The read is trimmed to its CDR3 DNA, 39 bases read in frame from base 1. Sequences SGHTA (CDR1) and FQGNSA (CDR2) are obtained from the germline V gene. Overall results and qualifications from the work: Repeated subsampling changed both the strength of the expansion versus patch-test correlation and the threshold at which that correlation became significant. No change with DPC sensitization was found in the number of TCRs above 1 in 1000 frequency, and no evidence of global repertoire structure alterations was found.

Sample time point, as interpreted from the label and publication: healthy volunteer bleed at 2 weeks. Total RNA was extracted from unfractionated whole blood that had been collected in Tempus Blood RNA tubes. About five healthy volunteers served as TCR sequencing controls and were bled at day 0, 2 weeks and 6 weeks. The library was obtained by RACE. TCRdb records NextSeq 500 as the sequencer. During library preparation, unique molecular identifiers were attached to individual cDNA molecules so that TCRs could be counted quantitatively and reproducibly. From the authors' description of their analysis: A median of around 100,000 TCRs per sample was observed, with a range of roughly 23,224 to 700,000. The Decombinator software suite was used to annotate V, J and CDR3 in the TCR reads. To make PS versus PT1 abundance plots, every sample was subsampled to the same number of TCRs (28,000). Expanded TCRs were defined as absent before sensitization and observed at least eight times at the 2-week time point. Through fastp at Q25 and MiXCR, TCRdb rebuilt clones from the public reads, retaining in-frame beta chains. Entries that share a CDR3 protein sequence are merged under the most common genes and DNA. The V and J calls were not made by the authors but by TCRdb's processing. The sample table records approximately 90,000 distinct CDR3 sequences; roughly 8% of these occur just once. The top ten constitute 2.9% of the sample.

Input material: whole blood. The chain links TRBV7-2 with TRBJ2-7; no D gene is confidently identified. This receptor was identified in a female donor in good health. Some clones in this sample may be carry-over from other donors' samples. The nucleotide sequence is given as TGTGCCAGCAGCTCCCATTCCTTGGACGAGCAGTACTTC. This translates into CASSSHSLDEQYF.